This T cell receptor beta chain came from a study of Graves' ophthalmopathy and Graves' hyperthyroidism. On the study more broadly: Prior to any treatment, peripheral blood was collected at the time of initial diagnosis. Study-wide findings and caveats: Prediction of ophthalmopathy progression reached over 65% sensitivity and approximately 75% specificity. Most expanded thyroid clonotypes above 0.001 frequency also appeared in blood.

Each donor who had ophthalmopathy showed moderate-to-severe activity, a CAS of ≥3, a NOSPECS of ≥4, and a duration under 3 months. RNA transcripts served as template for amplifying TCR beta CDR3 sequences. A first-round RT-PCR used HTBI primers, followed by a second-round multiplex PCR. Each CDR3 protein is one row after TCRdb ran MiXCR on the multiplex PCR reads. The sample consists of fewer than 400,000 distinct CDR3 sequences, about 16% of them appearing once. Ten or more counts support this clonotype. Its matching antigen is unknown. With 5 bases removed from V and 9 bases from J, the gap between germline ends came to 17 bases. This CDR3 spans 13 amino acids. The germline CDR1 and CDR2 sequences are MDHEN and SYDVKM.

The sample consisted of peripheral blood. The gene calls are TRBV28 and TRBJ2-7; D unresolved. The sequence came from a young woman with Graves' ophthalmopathy. CDR3 in amino acids: CASSPSPASGQYF. CDR3 bases: TGTGCCAGCAGTCCCTCCCCGGCCTCAGGGCAGTACTTC.